This T cell receptor (beta chain) emerged from a study of blood T cell repertoires in COVID-19. Study-wide background: There were acute and convalescent COVID-19 samples, and they came from the United States, Italy and Spain. PBMCs, B-cell-depleted T cells, or T cells provided the cDNA or gDNA that made up the material.

Germline CDR1 SGHRS, CDR2 YFSETQ. The CDR3 has 16 residues. The trim removed 1 base at V and 6 bases at J, leaving 7 bases unmatched. In the original processing: Reference gene primer amplification in the assay estimated nucleated cell counts. Profiling relied on immunoSEQ multiplex PCR, and the TCRdb table lists in-frame clones only, not all of them. V, J and clone size were drawn from that table, and D and trimming were deduced from the DNA. Here the sample spans some 150,000 clones, 80% to 90% being singletons. The rearrangement uses TRBV5-1 and TRBJ2-2, with 9 bases fitting TRBD1. Source material: peripheral blood. The TCR originated in a woman between 40 and 55 years old with acute or convalescent COVID-19. The CDR3 DNA reads as TGCGCCAGCAGCTTGACAGGACAGGGGAAGTCCGGGGAGCTGTTTTTT. It is translated as CASSLTGQGKSGELFF.